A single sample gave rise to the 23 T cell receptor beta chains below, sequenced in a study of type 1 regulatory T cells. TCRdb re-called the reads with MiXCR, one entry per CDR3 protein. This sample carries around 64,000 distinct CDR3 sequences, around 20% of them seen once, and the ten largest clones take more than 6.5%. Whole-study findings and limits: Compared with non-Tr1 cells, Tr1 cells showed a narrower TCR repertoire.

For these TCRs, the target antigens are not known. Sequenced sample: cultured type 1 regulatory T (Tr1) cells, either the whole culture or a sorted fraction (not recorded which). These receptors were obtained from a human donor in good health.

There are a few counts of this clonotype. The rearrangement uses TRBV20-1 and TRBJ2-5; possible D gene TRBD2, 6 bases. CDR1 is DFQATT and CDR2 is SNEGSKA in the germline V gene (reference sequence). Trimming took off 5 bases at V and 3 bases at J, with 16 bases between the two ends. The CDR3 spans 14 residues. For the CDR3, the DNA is TGCAGTGCTGGACCGGGACTGCTCAAAGAGACCCAGTACTTC. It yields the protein CSAGPGLLKETQYF.

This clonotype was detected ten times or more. As DNA, the CDR3 is TGTGCCAGCAGCTTATCGCGGATTGAAGCTTTCTTT. Amino acid sequence: CASSLSRIEAFF. J is TRBJ1-1 and V is TRBV7-8; no clear D gene. The length of the CDR3 is 12 residues. Germline CDR1 SGHVS, CDR2 FQNEAQ. V was cut by 2 bases and J by 7 bases, with 8 bases left in between.

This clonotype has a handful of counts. CDR3 sequence reads: CASTPERGSYGYTF. CDR3 DNA sequence: TGCGCCAGCACCCCAGAAAGGGGCTCTTATGGCTACACCTTC. The gene calls are TRBV5-1 and TRBJ1-2; D is possibly TRBD1 (5 bases). CDR1 and CDR2 from the germline V gene are SGHRS and YFSETQ. Between the trimmed V and J ends, which lost 6 bases and 5 bases, there was a span of 17 bases. This CDR3 is built from 14 residues. The full variable domain, rest sourced from reference TRBV5-1 and TRBJ1-2, is KAGVTQTPRYLIKTRGQQVTLSCSPISGHRSVSWYQQTPGQGLQFLFEYFSETQRNKGNFPGRFSGRQFSNSRSEMNVSTLELGDSALYLCASTPERGSYGYTFGSGTRLTVV.

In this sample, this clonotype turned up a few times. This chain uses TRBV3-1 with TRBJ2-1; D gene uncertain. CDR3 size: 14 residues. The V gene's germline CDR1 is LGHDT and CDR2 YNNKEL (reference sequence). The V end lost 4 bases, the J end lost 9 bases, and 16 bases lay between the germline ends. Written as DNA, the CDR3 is TGTGCCAGCAGCCGGCTAACCCTATGGGGTGAGCAGTTCTTC. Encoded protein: CASSRLTLWGEQFF.

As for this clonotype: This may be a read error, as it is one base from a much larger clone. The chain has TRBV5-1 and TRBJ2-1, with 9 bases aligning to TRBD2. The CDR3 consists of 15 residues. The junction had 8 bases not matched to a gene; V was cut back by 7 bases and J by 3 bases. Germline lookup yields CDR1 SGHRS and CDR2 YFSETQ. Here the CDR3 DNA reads TGCGCCAGCGGCCAGCTAGCGGGAATCTACAATGAGCAGTTCTTC. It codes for CASGQLAGIYNEQFF.

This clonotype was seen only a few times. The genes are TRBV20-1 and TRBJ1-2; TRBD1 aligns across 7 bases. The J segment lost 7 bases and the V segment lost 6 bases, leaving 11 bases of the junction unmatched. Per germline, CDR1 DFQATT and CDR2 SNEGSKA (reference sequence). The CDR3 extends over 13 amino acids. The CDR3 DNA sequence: TGCAGTGCAGCAACAGGGGCACCTGGTGGCTACACCTTC. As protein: CSAATGAPGGYTF.

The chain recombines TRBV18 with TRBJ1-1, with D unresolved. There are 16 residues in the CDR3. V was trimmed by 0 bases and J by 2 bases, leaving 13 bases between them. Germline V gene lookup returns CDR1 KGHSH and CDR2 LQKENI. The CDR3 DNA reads TGTGCCAGCTCACCACCATCGGACGTTGGAAACACTGAAGCTTTCTTT. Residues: CASSPPSDVGNTEAFF.

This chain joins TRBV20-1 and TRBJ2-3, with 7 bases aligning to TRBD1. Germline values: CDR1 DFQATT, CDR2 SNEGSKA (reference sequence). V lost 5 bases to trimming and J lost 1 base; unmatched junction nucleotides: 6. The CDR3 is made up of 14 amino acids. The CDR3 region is CSAQDRVGTDTQYF. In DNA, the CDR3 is TGCAGTGCTCAAGACAGGGTGGGCACAGATACGCAGTATTTT.

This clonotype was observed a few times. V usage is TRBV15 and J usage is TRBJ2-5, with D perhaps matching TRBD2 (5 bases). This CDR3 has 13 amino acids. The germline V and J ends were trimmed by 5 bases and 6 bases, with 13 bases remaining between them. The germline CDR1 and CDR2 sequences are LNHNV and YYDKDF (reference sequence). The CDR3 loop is CATSATRAKTQYF. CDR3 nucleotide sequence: TGTGCCACCAGCGCTACTAGAGCAAAGACCCAGTACTTC.

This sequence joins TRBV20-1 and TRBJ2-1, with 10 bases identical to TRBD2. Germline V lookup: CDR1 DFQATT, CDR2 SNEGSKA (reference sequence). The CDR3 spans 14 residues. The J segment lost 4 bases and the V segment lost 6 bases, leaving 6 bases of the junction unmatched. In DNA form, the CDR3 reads TGCAGTGCGGGCGGACTAGCGGCGTACAATGAGCAGTTCTTC. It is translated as CSAGGLAAYNEQFF.

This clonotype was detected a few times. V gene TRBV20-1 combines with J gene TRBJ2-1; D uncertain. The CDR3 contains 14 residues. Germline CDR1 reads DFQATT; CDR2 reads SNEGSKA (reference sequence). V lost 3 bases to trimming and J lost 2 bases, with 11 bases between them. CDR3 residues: CSARKATPYNEQFF. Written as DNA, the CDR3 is TGCAGTGCTAGGAAGGCGACCCCCTACAATGAGCAGTTCTTC.

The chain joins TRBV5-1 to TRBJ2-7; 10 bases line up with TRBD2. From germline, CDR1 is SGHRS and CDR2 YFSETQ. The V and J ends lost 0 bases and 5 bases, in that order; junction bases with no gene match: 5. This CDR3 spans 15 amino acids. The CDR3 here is CASSLESSGSNEQYF. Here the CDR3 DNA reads TGCGCCAGCAGCTTGGAGTCTAGCGGGAGCAACGAGCAGTACTTC.

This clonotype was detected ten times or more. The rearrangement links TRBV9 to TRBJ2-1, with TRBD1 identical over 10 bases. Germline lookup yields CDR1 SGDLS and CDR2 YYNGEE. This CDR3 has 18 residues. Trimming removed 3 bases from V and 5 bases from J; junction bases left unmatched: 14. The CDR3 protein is CASSGRDRGLYPDNEQFF. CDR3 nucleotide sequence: TGTGCCAGCAGCGGCCGGGACAGGGGCCTTTACCCCGACAATGAGCAGTTCTTC. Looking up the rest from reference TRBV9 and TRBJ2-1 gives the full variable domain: DSGVTQTPKHLITATGQRVTLRCSPRSGDLSVYWYQQSLDQGLQFLIQYYNGEERAKGNILERFSAQQFPDLHSELNLSSLELGDSALYFCASSGRDRGLYPDNEQFFGPGTRLTVL.

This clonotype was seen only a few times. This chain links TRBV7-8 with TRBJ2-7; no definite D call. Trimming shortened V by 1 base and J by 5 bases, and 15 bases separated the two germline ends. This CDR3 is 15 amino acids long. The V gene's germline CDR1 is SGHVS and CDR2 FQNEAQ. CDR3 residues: CASSLEARTTHEQYF. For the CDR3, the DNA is TGTGCCAGCAGCTTAGAGGCGCGGACCACCCACGAGCAGTACTTC.

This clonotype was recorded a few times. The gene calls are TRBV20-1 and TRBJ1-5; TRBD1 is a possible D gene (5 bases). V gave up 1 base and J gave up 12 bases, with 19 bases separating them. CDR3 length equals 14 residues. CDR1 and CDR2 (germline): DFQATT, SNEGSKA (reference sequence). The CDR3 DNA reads TGCAGTGCTAGAGGACAGTCCCATGGTGGGCTCCAGCATTTT. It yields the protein CSARGQSHGGLQHF.

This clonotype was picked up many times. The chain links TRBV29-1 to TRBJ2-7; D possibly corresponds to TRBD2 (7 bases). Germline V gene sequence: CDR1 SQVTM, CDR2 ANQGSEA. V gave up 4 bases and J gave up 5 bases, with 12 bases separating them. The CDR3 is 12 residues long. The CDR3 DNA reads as TGCAGCGTTGGGGGGGGCTTGGACGAGCAGTACTTC. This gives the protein CSVGGGLDEQYF.

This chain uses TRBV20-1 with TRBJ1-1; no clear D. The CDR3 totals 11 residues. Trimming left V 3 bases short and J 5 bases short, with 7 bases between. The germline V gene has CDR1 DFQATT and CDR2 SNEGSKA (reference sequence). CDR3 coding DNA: TGCAGTGCTAGCCCGGTGACTGAAGCTTTCTTT. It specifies CSASPVTEAFF.

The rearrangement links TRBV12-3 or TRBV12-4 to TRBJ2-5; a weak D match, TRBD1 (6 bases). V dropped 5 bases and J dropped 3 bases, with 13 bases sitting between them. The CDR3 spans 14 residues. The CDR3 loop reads CASSGTTVEETQYF. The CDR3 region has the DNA TGTGCCAGCAGTGGGACAACCGTGGAAGAGACCCAGTACTTC.

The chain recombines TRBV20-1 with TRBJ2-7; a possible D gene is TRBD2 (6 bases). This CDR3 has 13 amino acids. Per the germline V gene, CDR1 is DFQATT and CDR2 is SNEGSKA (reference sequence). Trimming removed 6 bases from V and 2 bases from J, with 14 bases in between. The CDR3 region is CSATRDLAYEQYF. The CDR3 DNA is TGCAGTGCAACTAGGGACTTAGCCTACGAGCAGTACTTC.

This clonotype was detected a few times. The CDR3 spells CASSYSGVSPLHF. CDR3 DNA: TGTGCCAGCAGCTACTCAGGGGTTTCACCCCTCCACTTT. V gene TRBV7-8 combines with J gene TRBJ1-6, with D possibly matching TRBD1 (6 bases). The CDR3 is 13 amino acids. Germline lookup yields CDR1 SGHVS and CDR2 FQNEAQ. The ends were cut back, 4 bases at V and 9 bases at J, with 10 bases in the middle.

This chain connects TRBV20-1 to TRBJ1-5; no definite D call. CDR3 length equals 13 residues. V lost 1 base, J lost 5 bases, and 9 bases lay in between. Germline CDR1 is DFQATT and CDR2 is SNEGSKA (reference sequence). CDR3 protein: CSARAAAYQPQHF. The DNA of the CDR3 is TGCAGTGCTAGAGCTGCAGCGTATCAGCCCCAGCATTTT.

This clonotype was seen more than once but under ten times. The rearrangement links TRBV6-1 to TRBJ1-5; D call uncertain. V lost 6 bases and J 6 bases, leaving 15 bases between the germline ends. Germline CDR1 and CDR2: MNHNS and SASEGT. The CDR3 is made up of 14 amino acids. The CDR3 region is CASRSSGSRQPQHF. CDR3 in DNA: TGTGCCAGCAGGTCGTCCGGCTCTCGTCAGCCCCAGCATTTT.

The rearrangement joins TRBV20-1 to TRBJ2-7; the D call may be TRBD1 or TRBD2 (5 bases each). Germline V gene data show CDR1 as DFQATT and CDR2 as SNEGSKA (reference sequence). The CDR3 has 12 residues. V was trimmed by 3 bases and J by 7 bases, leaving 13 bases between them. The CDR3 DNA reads TGCAGTGCTAGTCCGGGGACGGGGGAGCAGTACTTC. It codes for CSASPGTGEQYF.